The sequence of this T cell receptor beta chain was determined in a study of T cell changes during pregnancy in multiple sclerosis (dated by TCRdb to between 2017 and 2020). For the study in its entirety: In women with multiple sclerosis, the researchers looked at how the T cell repertoire shifted as pregnancy progressed.

Comments on this clone: The antigen it binds to is not known. Base-call qualities are not available, and no considerably larger clone is one nucleotide away.

The method was the immunoSEQ multiplex PCR assay. TCRdb re-hosts the immuneACCESS table, in-frame sequences only. Its copies lack some clones; in the studies checked, an unresolved V gene accounts for under half of them, and the cause for the rest is not known. The sample table contains 40,000 or so clones; only one count was recorded for over 75% of them. The ten largest make up 7.8% of the sample. The CDR3 measures 14 amino acids from cysteine to phenylalanine. Only the CDR3 portion is preserved as DNA: 42 bases, with reading frame beginning at the first base. Sequences SGHTA (CDR1) and FQGNSA (CDR2) are obtained from the germline V gene. V is pared back by 1 base and J by 5 bases, with 9 bases lying between the germline termini.

Source: CD8+ T cells from peripheral blood mononuclear cells, taken before pregnancy. The chain links TRBV7-2 with TRBJ2-1, with the D gene call left open. This sequence originates from a female donor with multiple sclerosis, enrolled in a pregnancy study. DNA sequence: TGTGCCAGCAGCTTAGATAACTTTAACAATGAGCAGTTCTTC. Translated, this is CASSLDNFNNEQFF.